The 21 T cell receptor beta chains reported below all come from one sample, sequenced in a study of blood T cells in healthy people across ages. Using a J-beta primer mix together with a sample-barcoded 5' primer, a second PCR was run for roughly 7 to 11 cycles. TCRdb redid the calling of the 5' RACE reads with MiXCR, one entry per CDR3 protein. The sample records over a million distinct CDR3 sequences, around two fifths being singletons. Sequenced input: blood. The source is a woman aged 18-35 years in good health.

The CDR3 sequence: CASSADTSNYGYTF. The DNA of the CDR3 is TGTGCCAGCAGTGCGGACACTTCTAACTATGGCTACACCTTC. J is TRBJ1-2 and V is TRBV9; D is possibly TRBD1 (5 bases). The CDR3 totals 14 residues. Trimming removed 5 bases at V and 0 bases at J, with 11 bases between. The germline CDR1 and CDR2 sequences are SGDLS and YYNGEE.

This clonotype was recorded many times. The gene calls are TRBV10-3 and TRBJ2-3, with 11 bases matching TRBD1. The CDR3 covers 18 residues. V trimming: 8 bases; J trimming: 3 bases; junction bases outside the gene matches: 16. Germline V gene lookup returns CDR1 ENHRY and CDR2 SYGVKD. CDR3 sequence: CAIGSGTGGVFETDTQYF. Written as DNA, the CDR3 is TGTGCCATCGGGTCCGGGACAGGGGGTGTATTCGAAACAGATACGCAGTATTTT.

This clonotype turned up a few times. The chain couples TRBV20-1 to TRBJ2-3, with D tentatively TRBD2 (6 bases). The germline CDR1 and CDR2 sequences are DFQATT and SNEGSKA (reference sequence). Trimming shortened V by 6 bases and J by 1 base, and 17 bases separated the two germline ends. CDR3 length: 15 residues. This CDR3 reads CSAPRRDGGTDTQYF. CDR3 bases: TGCAGTGCCCCTCGGCGGGATGGTGGCACAGATACGCAGTATTTT.

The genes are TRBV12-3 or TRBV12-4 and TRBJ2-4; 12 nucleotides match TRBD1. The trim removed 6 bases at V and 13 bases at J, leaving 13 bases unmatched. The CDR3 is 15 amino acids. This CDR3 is CASSLWDRGLGEQYF. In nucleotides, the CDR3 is TGTGCCAGCAGCCTTTGGGACAGGGGGCTGGGGGAGCAGTACTTC.

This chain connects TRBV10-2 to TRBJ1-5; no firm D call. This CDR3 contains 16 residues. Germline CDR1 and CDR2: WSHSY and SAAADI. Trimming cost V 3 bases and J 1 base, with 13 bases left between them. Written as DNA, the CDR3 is TGCGCCAGCAGTGACCTCGGACGTGGAAGCAATCAGCCCCAGCATTTT. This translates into CASSDLGRGSNQPQHF.

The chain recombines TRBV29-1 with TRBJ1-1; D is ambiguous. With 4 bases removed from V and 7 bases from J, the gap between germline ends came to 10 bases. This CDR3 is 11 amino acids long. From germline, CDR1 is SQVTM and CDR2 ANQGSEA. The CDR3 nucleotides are TGCAGCGTTGGGGCTACAAGTGAAGCTTTCTTT. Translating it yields CSVGATSEAFF.

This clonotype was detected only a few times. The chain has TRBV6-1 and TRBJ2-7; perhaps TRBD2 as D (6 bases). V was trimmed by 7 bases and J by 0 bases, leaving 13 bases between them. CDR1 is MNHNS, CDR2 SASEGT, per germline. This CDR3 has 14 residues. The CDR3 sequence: CASNSGASSYEQYF. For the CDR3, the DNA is TGTGCCAGCAATAGCGGAGCGAGCTCCTACGAGCAGTACTTC.

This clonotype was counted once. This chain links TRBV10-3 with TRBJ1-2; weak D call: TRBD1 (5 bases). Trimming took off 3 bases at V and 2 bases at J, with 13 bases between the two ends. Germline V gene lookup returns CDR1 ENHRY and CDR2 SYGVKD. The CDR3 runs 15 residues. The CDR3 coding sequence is TGTGCCATCAGTGATGCCCCGGGGGGGAACTATGGCTACACCTTC. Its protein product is CAISDAPGGNYGYTF.

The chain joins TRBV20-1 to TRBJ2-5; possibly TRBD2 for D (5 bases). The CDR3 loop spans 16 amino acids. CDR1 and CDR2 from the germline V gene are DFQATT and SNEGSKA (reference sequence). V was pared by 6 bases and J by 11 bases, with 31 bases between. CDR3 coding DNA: TGCAGTGCCCCCTTCGCGGGCAGGTTAAAACCAAAGGAGCAGTACTTC. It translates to CSAPFAGRLKPKEQYF.

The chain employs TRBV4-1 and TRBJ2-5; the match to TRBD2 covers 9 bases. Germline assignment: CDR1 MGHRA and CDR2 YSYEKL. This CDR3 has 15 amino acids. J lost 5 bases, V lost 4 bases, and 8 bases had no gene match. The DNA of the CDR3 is TGCGCCAGCAGCCTGGCGGGACTAGCAAGGGAGACCCAGTACTTC. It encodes CASSLAGLARETQYF.

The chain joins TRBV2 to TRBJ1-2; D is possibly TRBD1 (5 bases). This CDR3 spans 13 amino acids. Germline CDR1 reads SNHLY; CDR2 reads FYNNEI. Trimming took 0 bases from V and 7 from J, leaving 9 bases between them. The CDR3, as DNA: TGTGCCAGCAGTGAAGCCACAGGTTTTGGCTACACCTTC. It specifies CASSEATGFGYTF.

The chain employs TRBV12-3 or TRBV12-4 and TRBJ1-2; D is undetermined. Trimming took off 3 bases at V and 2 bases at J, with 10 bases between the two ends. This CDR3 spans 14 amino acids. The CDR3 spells CASSLSGVNYGYTF. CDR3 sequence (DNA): TGTGCCAGCAGTTTGTCTGGGGTAAACTATGGCTACACCTTC.

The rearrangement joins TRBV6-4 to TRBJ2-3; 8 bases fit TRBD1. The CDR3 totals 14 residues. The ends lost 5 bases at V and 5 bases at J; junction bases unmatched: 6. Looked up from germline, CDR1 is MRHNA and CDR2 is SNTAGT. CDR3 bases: TGTGCCAGCAGTACCGGACAGGGAGAAGATACGCAGTATTTT. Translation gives CASSTGQGEDTQYF.

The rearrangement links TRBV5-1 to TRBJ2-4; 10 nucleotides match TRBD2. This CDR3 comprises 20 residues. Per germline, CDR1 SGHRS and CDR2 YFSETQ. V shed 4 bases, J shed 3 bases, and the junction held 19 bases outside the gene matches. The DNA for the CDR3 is TGCGCCAGCAGCCTCTCTGCTGAAGGAGCGGGAGGGCATGACAAAAACATTCAGTACTTC. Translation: CASSLSAEGAGGHDKNIQYF.

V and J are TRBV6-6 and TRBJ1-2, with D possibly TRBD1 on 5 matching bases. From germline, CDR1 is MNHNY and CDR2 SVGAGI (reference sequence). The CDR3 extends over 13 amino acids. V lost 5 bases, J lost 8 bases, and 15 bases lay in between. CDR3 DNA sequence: TGTGCCAGCAGTCCCGGGGCCACCCGAGGCTACACCTTC. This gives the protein CASSPGATRGYTF.

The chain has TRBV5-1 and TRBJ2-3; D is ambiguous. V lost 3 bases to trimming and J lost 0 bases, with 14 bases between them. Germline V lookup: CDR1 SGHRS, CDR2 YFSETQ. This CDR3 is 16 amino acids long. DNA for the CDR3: TGCGCCAGCAGCTGGGCCGGGCCCCCCAGCACAGATACGCAGTATTTT. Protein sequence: CASSWAGPPSTDTQYF.

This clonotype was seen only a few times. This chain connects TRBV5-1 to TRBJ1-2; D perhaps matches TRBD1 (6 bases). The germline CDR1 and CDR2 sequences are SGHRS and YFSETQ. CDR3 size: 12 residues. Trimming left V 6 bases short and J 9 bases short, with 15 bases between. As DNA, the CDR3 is TGCGCCAGCACCCTGGACAGTATGAGCTACACCTTC. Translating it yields CASTLDSMSYTF.

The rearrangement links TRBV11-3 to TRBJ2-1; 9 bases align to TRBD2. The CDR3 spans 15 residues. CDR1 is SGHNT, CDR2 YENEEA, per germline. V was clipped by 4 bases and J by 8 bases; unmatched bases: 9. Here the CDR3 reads CASSSSSGVFDEQFF. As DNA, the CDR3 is TGTGCCAGCAGCTCTTCTAGCGGGGTGTTTGATGAGCAGTTCTTC.

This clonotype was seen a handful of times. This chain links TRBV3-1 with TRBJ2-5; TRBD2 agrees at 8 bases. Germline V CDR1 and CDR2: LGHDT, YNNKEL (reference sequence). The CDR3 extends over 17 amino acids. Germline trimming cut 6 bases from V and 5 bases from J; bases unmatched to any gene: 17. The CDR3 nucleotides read TGTGCCAGCAGTCCTCAAAGAACGGGACTAGGATTGGAGACCCAGTACTTC. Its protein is CASSPQRTGLGLETQYF.

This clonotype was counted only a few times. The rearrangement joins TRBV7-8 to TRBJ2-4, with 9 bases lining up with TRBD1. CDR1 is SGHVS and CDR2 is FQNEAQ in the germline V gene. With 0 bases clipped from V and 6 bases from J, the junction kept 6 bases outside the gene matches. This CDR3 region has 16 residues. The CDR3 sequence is CASSLALGQGLNIQYF. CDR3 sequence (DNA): TGTGCCAGCAGCTTAGCTCTGGGACAGGGACTAAACATTCAGTACTTC.

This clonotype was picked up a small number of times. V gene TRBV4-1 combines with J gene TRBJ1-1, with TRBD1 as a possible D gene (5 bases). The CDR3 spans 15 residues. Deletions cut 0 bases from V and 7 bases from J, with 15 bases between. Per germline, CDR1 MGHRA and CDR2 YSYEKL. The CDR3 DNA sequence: TGCGCCAGCAGCCAAGATGCAGGGTTTGGGAATGAAGCTTTCTTT. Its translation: CASSQDAGFGNEAFF.